The rows below give T cell receptor beta chains drawn from one sample of a study of patients and donors after allogeneic stem cell transplantation. Via MiXCR, TCRdb re-called the RT-PCR reads, giving one row per CDR3 protein. This sample has about 160,000 distinct CDR3 sequences; approximately 40% occur once, and the top ten carry around 50%. Sequencing used blood, either unsorted or a sorted T cell fraction (not recorded which). These TCRs come from a human donor who was either an allogeneic HSCT recipient or a stem cell or donor lymphocyte infusion donor (not recorded which). It is not recorded whose cells these are; they may come from a transplant donor. The CDR3 runs from the conserved cysteine through the conserved F or W. A D gene is named only where the DNA matches it firmly. Size is stated for part of the rows, as once, few or many counts, or as a class when the clone is expanded.

D: -; size: -; V: TRBV29-1; J: TRBJ2-7; CDR3: CSVMRGGSYEQYF; DNA: TGCAGCGTTATGAGGGGGGGCTCCTACGAGCAGTACTTC
D: -; size: few; V: TRBV12-3/TRBV12-4; J: TRBJ1-5; CDR3: CASSSDPLYNQPQHF; DNA: TGTGCCAGCAGTTCCGACCCCTTATACAATCAGCCCCAGCATTTT
D: -; size: -; V: TRBV12-3/TRBV12-4; J: TRBJ2-7; CDR3: CASSPGQLYEQYF; DNA: TGTGCCAGCAGCCCAGGACAATTATACGAGCAGTACTTC
D: -; size: -; V: TRBV20-1; J: TRBJ1-5; CDR3: CSAEGQDSNQPQHF; DNA: TGCAGTGCTGAGGGGCAAGATAGCAATCAGCCCCAGCATTTT
D: TRBD1; size: -; V: TRBV5-1; J: TRBJ1-2; CDR3: CASSLTRGQGWDGYTF; DNA: TGCGCCAGCAGCCTAACTAGAGGACAGGGATGGGATGGCTACACCTTC
D: TRBD1; size: -; V: TRBV13; J: TRBJ1-6; CDR3: CASSPWTGGNSPLHF; DNA: TGTGCCAGCAGCCCTTGGACAGGGGGCAATTCACCCCTCCACTTT
D: -; size: -; V: TRBV9; J: TRBJ2-2; CDR3: CASTVRSGTGELFF; DNA: TGTGCCAGCACCGTCCGGTCGGGCACCGGGGAGCTGTTTTTT
D: -; size: -; V: TRBV12-3/TRBV12-4; J: TRBJ1-1; CDR3: CASSLRGGSNTEAFF; DNA: TGTGCCAGCAGTTTACGCGGCGGGTCAAACACTGAAGCTTTCTTT
D: -; size: -; V: TRBV6-5; J: TRBJ2-1; CDR3: CASGPRGLVSNEQFF; DNA: TGTGCCAGCGGTCCCCGGGGGCTGGTGAGCAATGAGCAGTTCTTC
D: -; size: few; V: TRBV5-6; J: TRBJ2-3; CDR3: CASSLQGPDTQYF; DNA: TGTGCCAGCAGCTTGCAGGGGCCAGATACGCAGTATTTT
D: -; size: few; V: TRBV30; J: TRBJ1-4; CDR3: CAWNSLFNEKLFF; DNA: TGTGCCTGGAACAGTCTATTTAATGAAAAACTGTTTTTT
D: -; size: -; V: TRBV5-1; J: TRBJ1-4; CDR3: CASSLRLGGEKLFF; DNA: TGCGCCAGCAGCTTGAGGCTTGGGGGTGAAAAACTGTTTTTT
D: TRBD2; size: -; V: TRBV9; J: TRBJ2-1; CDR3: CASSIRGGPYNEQFF; DNA: TGTGCCAGCAGCATACGGGGGGGCCCTTACAATGAGCAGTTCTTC
D: -; size: -; V: TRBV12-3/TRBV12-4; J: TRBJ1-4; CDR3: CASRSANEKLFF; DNA: TGTGCCAGCAGATCGGCTAATGAAAAACTGTTTTTT
D: -; size: few; V: TRBV7-2; J: TRBJ1-6; CDR3: CASSPEVNSPLHF; DNA: TGTGCCAGCAGCCCAGAGGTTAATTCACCCCTCCACTTT
D: -; size: -; V: TRBV27; J: TRBJ1-5; CDR3: CASSPYTNQPQHF; DNA: TGTGCCAGCAGTCCCTACACAAATCAGCCCCAGCATTTT
D: -; size: few; V: TRBV12-3/TRBV12-4; J: TRBJ2-3; CDR3: CASSLRASNTQYF; DNA: TGTGCCAGCAGTTTAAGGGCCTCCAATACGCAGTATTTT
D: -; size: -; V: TRBV7-9; J: TRBJ2-5; CDR3: CASSLWTETQYF; DNA: TGTGCCAGCAGCTTATGGACTGAGACCCAGTACTTC
D: -; size: -; V: TRBV5-1; J: TRBJ2-3; CDR3: CASSVGLSDTQYF; DNA: TGCGCCAGCAGCGTGGGACTTTCAGATACGCAGTATTTT
D: -; size: -; V: TRBV6-5; J: TRBJ2-2; CDR3: CASRPRGTTGELFF; DNA: TGTGCCAGCAGGCCGAGGGGCACCACCGGGGAGCTGTTTTTT
D: -; size: -; V: TRBV7-2; J: TRBJ1-2; CDR3: CASSFNRGYTF; DNA: TGTGCCAGCAGCTTCAATCGGGGCTACACCTTC
D: -; size: -; V: TRBV12-3/TRBV12-4; J: TRBJ2-5; CDR3: CASSLLGLGDQYF; DNA: TGTGCCAGCAGCCTACTAGGCCTAGGGGACCAGTACTTC
D: -; size: -; V: TRBV6-5; J: TRBJ2-2; CDR3: CASRPGSIMTGELFF; DNA: TGTGCCAGCAGACCTGGCAGTATTATGACCGGGGAGCTGTTTTTT
D: -; size: few; V: TRBV6-5; J: TRBJ1-1; CDR3: CASRVGMNTEAFF; DNA: TGTGCCAGCAGGGTAGGCATGAACACTGAAGCTTTCTTT
D: -; size: few; V: TRBV27; J: TRBJ1-5; CDR3: CASSFTASQPQHF; DNA: TGTGCCAGCAGTTTTACAGCCTCCCAGCCCCAGCATTTT
D: -; size: few; V: TRBV9; J: TRBJ1-5; CDR3: CASSVAWLQGIPQPQHF; DNA: TGTGCCAGCAGCGTAGCTTGGCTCCAGGGGATTCCACAGCCCCAGCATTTT
D: TRBD1; size: -; V: TRBV12-3/TRBV12-4; J: TRBJ2-1; CDR3: CASSSTGAPWGEQFF; DNA: TGTGCCAGCAGTTCGACAGGGGCCCCATGGGGTGAGCAGTTCTTC
D: TRBD2; size: few; V: TRBV7-9; J: TRBJ2-3; CDR3: CASSLLAGSTDTQYF; DNA: TGTGCCAGCAGCTTACTAGCGGGGAGCACAGATACGCAGTATTTT
D: -; size: few; V: TRBV12-3/TRBV12-4; J: TRBJ2-5; CDR3: CASSQGYETQYF; DNA: TGTGCCAGCAGTCAGGGTTACGAGACCCAGTACTTC
D: -; size: many; V: TRBV20-1; J: TRBJ1-3; CDR3: CSATPGRRTNTIYF; DNA: TGCAGTGCTACCCCGGGACGGCGGACTAACACCATATATTTT
D: -; size: few; V: TRBV4-2; J: TRBJ2-3; CDR3: CASSHPAGLGDTQYF; DNA: TGTGCCAGCAGCCACCCCGCGGGGCTAGGAGATACGCAGTATTTT
D: -; size: -; V: TRBV6-6; J: TRBJ1-6; CDR3: CASSYSEPREGSPHHF; DNA: TGTGCCAGCAGTTACTCAGAGCCTCGAGAAGGTTCACCCCACCACTTT
D: TRBD1; size: -; V: TRBV6-5; J: TRBJ1-6; CDR3: CASRGTEPRSPLHF; DNA: TGTGCCAGCAGGGGGACAGAGCCTAGATCACCCCTCCACTTT
D: -; size: -; V: TRBV29-1; J: TRBJ2-7; CDR3: CSGVGGYEQYF; DNA: TGCAGCGGCGTCGGGGGTTACGAGCAGTACTTC
D: -; size: -; V: TRBV7-2; J: TRBJ2-3; CDR3: CASSLDHGSTDTQYF; DNA: TGTGCCAGCAGCTTAGACCACGGAAGCACAGATACGCAGTATTTT
D: TRBD2; size: -; V: TRBV14; J: TRBJ2-1; CDR3: CASSRRLAGFNEQFF; DNA: TGTGCCAGCAGCCGGCGACTAGCGGGGTTCAATGAGCAGTTCTTC
D: -; size: -; V: TRBV12-3/TRBV12-4; J: TRBJ1-2; CDR3: CASRPPGGYGYTF; DNA: TGTGCCAGCAGACCCCCGGGGGGGTATGGCTACACCTTC
D: -; size: -; V: TRBV6-2/TRBV6-3; J: TRBJ2-1; CDR3: CASSYPIPEQFF; DNA: TGTGCCAGCAGTTACCCCATCCCTGAGCAGTTCTTC
D: TRBD1; size: few; V: TRBV6-5; J: TRBJ1-1; CDR3: CASTSRDRHTEAFF; DNA: TGTGCCAGCACCTCCCGGGACAGGCACACTGAAGCTTTCTTT
D: -; size: -; V: TRBV11-2; J: TRBJ1-1; CDR3: CASSNGRTEAFF; DNA: TGTGCCAGCAGCAACGGTCGGACTGAAGCTTTCTTT
D: -; size: few; V: TRBV24-1; J: TRBJ1-5; CDR3: CATSDTDRQPQHF; DNA: TGTGCCACCAGTGATACCGACAGGCAGCCCCAGCATTTT
D: TRBD1; size: few; V: TRBV6-1; J: TRBJ1-6; CDR3: CASSEPDRAYSPLHF; DNA: TGTGCCAGCAGTGAACCCGACAGGGCGTATTCACCCCTCCACTTT
D: -; size: few; V: TRBV12-3/TRBV12-4; J: TRBJ1-2; CDR3: CASSHSANYGYTF; DNA: TGTGCCAGCAGTCACAGCGCGAACTATGGCTACACCTTC
D: TRBD1; size: few; V: TRBV12-3/TRBV12-4; J: TRBJ2-1; CDR3: CASSIPGTANEQFF; DNA: TGTGCCAGCTCAATTCCTGGGACAGCTAATGAGCAGTTCTTC
D: TRBD1; size: -; V: TRBV12-3/TRBV12-4; J: TRBJ1-1; CDR3: CATIFDRANTEAFF; DNA: TGTGCCACCATTTTTGACAGGGCGAACACTGAAGCTTTCTTT
D: -; size: -; V: TRBV12-3/TRBV12-4; J: TRBJ1-1; CDR3: CASTEPNTEAFF; DNA: TGTGCCAGCACGGAGCCGAACACTGAAGCTTTCTTT
D: -; size: few; V: TRBV12-3/TRBV12-4; J: TRBJ1-1; CDR3: CASSLRGEGTEAFF; DNA: TGTGCCAGCAGCCTAAGGGGGGAAGGCACTGAAGCTTTCTTT
D: -; size: -; V: TRBV27; J: TRBJ1-2; CDR3: CASSFRGWGYGYTF; DNA: TGTGCCAGCAGTTTTCGGGGCTGGGGCTATGGCTACACCTTC
D: -; size: -; V: TRBV29-1; J: TRBJ1-5; CDR3: CSVPDGDSNQPQHF; DNA: TGCAGCGTCCCGGACGGAGATAGCAATCAGCCCCAGCATTTT
D: -; size: -; V: TRBV5-5; J: TRBJ1-1; CDR3: CASSPTPGAEAFF; DNA: TGTGCCAGCAGCCCTACTCCCGGCGCTGAAGCTTTCTTT
D: -; size: -; V: TRBV27; J: TRBJ2-3; CDR3: CASSFSGTGDTQYF; DNA: TGTGCCAGCAGTTTCTCTGGGACCGGGGATACGCAGTATTTT
D: -; size: few; V: TRBV28; J: TRBJ1-6; CDR3: CASSLVLEGSPLHF; DNA: TGTGCCAGCAGTTTGGTACTAGAGGGTTCACCCCTCCACTTT
D: -; size: few; V: TRBV5-5; J: TRBJ1-3; CDR3: CASSLGDTAPNTIYF; DNA: TGTGCCAGCAGCTTGGGGGATACAGCCCCCAACACCATATATTTT
D: -; size: -; V: TRBV20-1; J: TRBJ1-4; CDR3: CSARWGRGEKLFF; DNA: TGCAGTGCAAGATGGGGGCGAGGGGAAAAACTGTTTTTT
D: TRBD1; size: -; V: TRBV5-1; J: TRBJ1-1; CDR3: CASRLGDRGNTEAFF; DNA: TGCGCCAGCAGACTGGGGGACAGGGGGAACACTGAAGCTTTCTTT
D: -; size: -; V: TRBV4-3; J: TRBJ1-2; CDR3: CASSQGSRTPYGYTF; DNA: TGCGCCAGCAGCCAAGGATCACGTACTCCTTATGGCTACACCTTC
D: -; size: few; V: TRBV5-1; J: TRBJ1-4; CDR3: CASSLAVRRRAEKLFF; DNA: TGCGCCAGCAGCTTGGCGGTAAGGCGTCGGGCCGAAAAACTGTTTTTT